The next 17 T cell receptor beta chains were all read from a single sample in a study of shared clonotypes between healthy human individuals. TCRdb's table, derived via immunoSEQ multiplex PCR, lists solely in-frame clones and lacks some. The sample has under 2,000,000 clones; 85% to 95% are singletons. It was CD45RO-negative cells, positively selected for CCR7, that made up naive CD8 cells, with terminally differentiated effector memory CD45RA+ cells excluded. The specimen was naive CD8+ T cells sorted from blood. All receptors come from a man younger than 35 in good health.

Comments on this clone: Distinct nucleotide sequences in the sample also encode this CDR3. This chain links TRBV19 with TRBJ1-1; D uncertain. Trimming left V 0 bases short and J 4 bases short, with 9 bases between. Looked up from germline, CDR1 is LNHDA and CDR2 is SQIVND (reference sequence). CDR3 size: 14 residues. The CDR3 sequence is CASSIDGEGTEAFF. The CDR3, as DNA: TGTGCCAGTAGTATAGACGGAGAGGGCACTGAAGCTTTCTTT.

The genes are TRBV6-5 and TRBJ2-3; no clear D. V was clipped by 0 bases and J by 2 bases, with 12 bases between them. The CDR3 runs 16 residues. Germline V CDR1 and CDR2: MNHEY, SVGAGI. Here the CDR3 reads CASSYSRLPNTDTQYF. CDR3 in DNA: TGTGCCAGCAGTTACTCGAGGCTACCTAACACAGATACGCAGTATTTT.

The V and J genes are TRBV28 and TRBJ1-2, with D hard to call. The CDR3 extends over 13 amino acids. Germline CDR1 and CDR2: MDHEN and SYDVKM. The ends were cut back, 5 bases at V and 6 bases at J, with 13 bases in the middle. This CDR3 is CASSPWTPNGYTF. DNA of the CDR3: TGTGCCAGCAGTCCCTGGACTCCGAATGGCTACACCTTC.

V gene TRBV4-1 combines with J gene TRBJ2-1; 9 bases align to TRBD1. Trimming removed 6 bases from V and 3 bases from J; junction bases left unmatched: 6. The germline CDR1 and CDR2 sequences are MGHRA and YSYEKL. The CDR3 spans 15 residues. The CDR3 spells CASRDPGQGYNEQFF. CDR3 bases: TGCGCCAGCAGAGATCCGGGACAGGGCTACAATGAGCAGTTCTTC.

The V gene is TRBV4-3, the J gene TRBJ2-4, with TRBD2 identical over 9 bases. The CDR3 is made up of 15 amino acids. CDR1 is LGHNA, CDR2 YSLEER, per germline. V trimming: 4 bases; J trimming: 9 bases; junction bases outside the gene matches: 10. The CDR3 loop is CASSPEVAGEGIQYF. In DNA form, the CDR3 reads TGCGCCAGCAGCCCCGAGGTAGCGGGAGAGGGCATTCAGTACTTC.

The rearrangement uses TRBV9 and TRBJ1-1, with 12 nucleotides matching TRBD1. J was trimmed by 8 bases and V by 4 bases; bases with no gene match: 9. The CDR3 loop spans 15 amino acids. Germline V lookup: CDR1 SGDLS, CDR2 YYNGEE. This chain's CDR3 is CASSPSGTGGEEAFF. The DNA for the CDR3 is TGTGCCAGCAGCCCTTCCGGGACAGGGGGCGAGGAAGCTTTCTTT.

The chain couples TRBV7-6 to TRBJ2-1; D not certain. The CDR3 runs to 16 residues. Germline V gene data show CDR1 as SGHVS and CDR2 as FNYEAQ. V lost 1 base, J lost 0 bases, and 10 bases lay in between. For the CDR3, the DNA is TGTGCCAGCAGCTTAGGGGCCCATAGCTCCTACAATGAGCAGTTCTTC. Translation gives CASSLGAHSSYNEQFF. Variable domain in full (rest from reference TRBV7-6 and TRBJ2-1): GAGVSQSPRYKVTKRGQDVALRCDPISGHVSLYWYRQALGQGPEFLTYFNYEAQQDKSGLPNDRFSAERPEGSISTLTIQRTEQRDSAMYRCASSLGAHSSYNEQFFGPGTRLTVL.

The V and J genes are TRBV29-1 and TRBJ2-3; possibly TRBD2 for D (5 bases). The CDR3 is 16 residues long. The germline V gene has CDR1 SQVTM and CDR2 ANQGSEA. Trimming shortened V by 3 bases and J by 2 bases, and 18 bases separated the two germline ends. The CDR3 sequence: CSVDRGAATHTDTQYF. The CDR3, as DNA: TGCAGCGTTGACCGGGGAGCAGCGACACACACAGATACGCAGTATTTT.

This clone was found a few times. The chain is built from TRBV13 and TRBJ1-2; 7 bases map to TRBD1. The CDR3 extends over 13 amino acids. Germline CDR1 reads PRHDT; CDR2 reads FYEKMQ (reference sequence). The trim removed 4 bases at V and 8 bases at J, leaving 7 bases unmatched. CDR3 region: CASSSTGTGGYTF. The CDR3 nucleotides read TGTGCCAGCAGCTCGACAGGGACGGGAGGCTACACCTTC.

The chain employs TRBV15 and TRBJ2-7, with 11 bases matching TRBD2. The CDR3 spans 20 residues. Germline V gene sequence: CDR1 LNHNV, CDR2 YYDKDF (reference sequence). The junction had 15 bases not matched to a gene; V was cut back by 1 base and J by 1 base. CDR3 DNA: TGTGCCACCAGCAGAGGCTACGGGACTAGCGGACTAGTAAGTTCCTACGAGCAGTACTTC. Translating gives CATSRGYGTSGLVSSYEQYF.

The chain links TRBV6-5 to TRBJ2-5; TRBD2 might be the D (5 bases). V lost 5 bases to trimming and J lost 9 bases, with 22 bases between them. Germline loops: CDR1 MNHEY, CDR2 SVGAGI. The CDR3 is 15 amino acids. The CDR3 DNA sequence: TGTGCCAGCAGTCTCGCCCTGGGAGCTATGGGTTCCCAGTACTTC. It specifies CASSLALGAMGSQYF.

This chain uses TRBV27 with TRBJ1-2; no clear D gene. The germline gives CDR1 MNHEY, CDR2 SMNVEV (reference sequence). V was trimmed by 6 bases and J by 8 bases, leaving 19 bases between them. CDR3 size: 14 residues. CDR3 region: CASSTIGSLGGYTF. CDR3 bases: TGTGCCAGCAGCACTATAGGGAGTCTCGGGGGCTACACCTTC.

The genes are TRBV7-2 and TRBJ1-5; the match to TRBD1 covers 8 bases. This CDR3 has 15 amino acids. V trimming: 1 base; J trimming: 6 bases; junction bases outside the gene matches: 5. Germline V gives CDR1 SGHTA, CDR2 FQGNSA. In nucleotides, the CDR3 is TGTGCCAGCAGCTTAGTTGACAGGGGTGGTCAGCCCCAGCATTTT. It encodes CASSLVDRGGQPQHF.

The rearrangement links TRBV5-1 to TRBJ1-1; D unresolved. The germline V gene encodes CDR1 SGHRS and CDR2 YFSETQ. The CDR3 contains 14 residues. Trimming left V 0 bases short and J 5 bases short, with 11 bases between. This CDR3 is CASSLEEGLTEAFF. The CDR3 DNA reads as TGCGCCAGCAGCTTGGAAGAGGGTTTGACTGAAGCTTTCTTT. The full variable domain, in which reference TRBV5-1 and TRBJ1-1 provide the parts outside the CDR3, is KAGVTQTPRYLIKTRGQQVTLSCSPISGHRSVSWYQQTPGQGLQFLFEYFSETQRNKGNFPGRFSGRQFSNSRSEMNVSTLELGDSALYLCASSLEEGLTEAFFGQGTRLTVV.

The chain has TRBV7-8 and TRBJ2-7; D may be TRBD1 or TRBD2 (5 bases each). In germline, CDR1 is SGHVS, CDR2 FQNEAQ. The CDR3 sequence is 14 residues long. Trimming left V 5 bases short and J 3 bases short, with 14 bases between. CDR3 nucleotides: TGTGCCAGCAGCCCCGGGGACCCCCACTACGAGCAGTACTTC. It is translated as CASSPGDPHYEQYF.

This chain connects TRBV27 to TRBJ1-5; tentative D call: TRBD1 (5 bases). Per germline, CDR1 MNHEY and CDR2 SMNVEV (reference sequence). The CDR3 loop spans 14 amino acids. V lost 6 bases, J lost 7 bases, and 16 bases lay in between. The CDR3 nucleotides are TGTGCCAGCAGCCCAGTCGGGGCACAGCAGCCCCAGCATTTT. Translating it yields CASSPVGAQQPQHF.

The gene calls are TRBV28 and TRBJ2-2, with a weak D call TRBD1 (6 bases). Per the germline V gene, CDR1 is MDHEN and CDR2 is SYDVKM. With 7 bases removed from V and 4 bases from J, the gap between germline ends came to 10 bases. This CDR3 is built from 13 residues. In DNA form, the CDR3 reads TGTGCCAGCAACTACAGGGTCACCGGGGAGCTGTTTTTT. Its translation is CASNYRVTGELFF.